These T cell receptor beta chains were read from a single sample in a study of vaccination effects on CD4 cells after COVID-19. Sequencing was performed with immunoSEQ multiplex PCR; in TCRdb, only in-frame clones are kept and a portion is missing. The repertoire holds roughly 46,000 clones, with under 85% as singletons. Their cognate antigens are unknown. Sequencing used CD4+ T cells from PBMCs cultured with HCoV-OC43 spike peptides, obtained after COVID-19 vaccination. All receptors come from a human donor who received a COVID-19 vaccine. CDR3s include the opening cysteine and the closing phenylalanine or tryptophan. The D gene is left open where the match is weak. Clone size is given for some rows only: seen once, a few or many times, or a class if the clone is expanded.

>TRBJ2-7|TRBV5-1|TRBD2|once
TGCGCCAGCAGCTTCGTGCGGGAGAGCTCCTACGAGCAGTACTTC
CASSFVRESSYEQYF
>TRBJ2-7|TRBV29-1|-|-
TGCAGCGTTGAAGATATAGACAGTGGGGTGGGGGAGCAGTACTTC
CSVEDIDSGVGEQYF
>TRBJ1-6|TRBV7-9|TRBD1|-
TGTGCCAGCAGCCCCGGGACAGATAATTCACCCCTCCACTTT
CASSPGTDNSPLHF
>TRBJ1-1|TRBV3-1/TRBV3-2|-|-
TGTGCCAGCAGCCAAGCCACAAATGGAGCTTTCTTT
CASSQATNGAFF
>TRBJ1-5|TRBV19|-|-
TGTGCCAGTAGTATTCAAGGGAATGGCAATCAGCCCCAGCATTTT
CASSIQGNGNQPQHF
>TRBJ1-2|TRBV19|-|-
TGTGCCAGTAGACCAGGGCGCGGGGATGGCTACACCTTC
CASRPGRGDGYTF
>TRBJ2-3|TRBV7-8|-|few
TGTGCCAGCAGCTTAAGGGGGGACGGCACAGATACGCAGTATTTT
CASSLRGDGTDTQYF
>TRBJ2-7|TRBV11-2|-|-
TGTGCCAGCAGCTTATACCGAGGGGTTTACGAGCAGTACTTC
CASSLYRGVYEQYF
>TRBJ2-7|TRBV6-5|-|few
TGTGCCAGCAGAACGGGGGCCCACTCCTACGAGCAGTACTTC
CASRTGAHSYEQYF
>TRBJ1-3|TRBV29-1|TRBD1|-
TGCAGCGTACTAGAGGGGGCCAGAAACACCATATATTTT
CSVLEGARNTIYF
>TRBJ1-2|TRBV18|TRBD1|-
TGTGCCAGCTCACGGGACAGCTCCTATGGCTACACCTTC
CASSRDSSYGYTF
>TRBJ2-7|TRBV18|TRBD1|-
TGTGCCAGCTCACCTGGGACAGGGGTTCCCTACGAGCAGTACTTC
CASSPGTGVPYEQYF
>TRBJ2-7|TRBV18|-|few
TGTGCCAGCTCACCACGGGGGCTTTGGGATAGCGAGCAGTACTTC
CASSPRGLWDSEQYF
>TRBJ2-1|TRBV21-1|-|-
TGTGCCAGCCTTCTCGGCGGGAGGGGCTTTAAATTTGGGAATGAGCAGTTCTTC
CASLLGGRGFKFGNEQFF
>TRBJ2-7|TRBV12-3/TRBV12-4|-|-
TGTGCCAGCAGTTCCCAGGGCATCTACGAGCAGTACTTC
CASSSQGIYEQYF
>TRBJ1-1|TRBV10-1|TRBD1|-
TGCGCCAGCAGTACCCAAGGGGGCGCTGAAGCTTTCTTT
CASSTQGGAEAFF
>TRBJ1-2|TRBV11-2|TRBD1|-
TGTGCCAGCAGCTCCCCCAGGGGGAGGGGCCTTGGCTACACCTTC
CASSSPRGRGLGYTF
>TRBJ2-7|TRBV2|TRBD2|-
TGTGCCAGCAATCAAGGGACTAGCTCCTACGAGCAGTACTTC
CASNQGTSSYEQYF
>TRBJ2-5|TRBV2|-|once
TGTGCCAGCAGTGAAAGGCGTACCCAAGAGACCCAGTACTTC
CASSERRTQETQYF
>TRBJ1-3|TRBV5-1|-|-
TGCGCCAGCACCCGGGACGGCTCTGGAAACACCATATATTTT
CASTRDGSGNTIYF
>TRBJ2-1|TRBV5-1|-|-
TGCGCCAGCAGCTTGTTGGGGGGATCCTACAATGAGCAGTTCTTC
CASSLLGGSYNEQFF
>TRBJ1-5|TRBV29-1|-|once
TGCAGCGTTGTCTGGGGGTACAATCAGCCCCAGCATTTT
CSVVWGYNQPQHF
>TRBJ1-2|TRBV29-1|TRBD1|-
TGCAGCGTTCAACCGACAGGGGGCGCGGGCTACACCTTC
CSVQPTGGAGYTF
>TRBJ1-3|TRBV6-6|-|-
TGTGCCAGCAGAAGACAGGATTCTGGAAACACCATATATTTT
CASRRQDSGNTIYF
>TRBJ2-4|TRBV5-8|-|once
TGTGCCAGCGGGGGTGGTACCTATGGCATTCAGTACTTC
CASGGGTYGIQYF
>TRBJ1-2|TRBV3-1/TRBV3-2|-|-
TGTGCCAGCAGCCAGGCCGGGGCGGTACTGTATGGCTACACCTTC
CASSQAGAVLYGYTF
>TRBJ2-1|TRBV3-1/TRBV3-2|TRBD2|-
TGTGCCAGCAGCCAACTAGCGGGGGGGAATGAGCAGTTCTTC
CASSQLAGGNEQFF
>TRBJ1-1|TRBV6-1|-|-
TGTGCCAGCAGTGAATTTAGACAGCCGAACACTGAAGCTTTCTTT
CASSEFRQPNTEAFF
>TRBJ2-4|TRBV6-5|-|-
TGTGCCAGCAGGGTGGAATTAGCCAAAAACATTCAGTACTTC
CASRVELAKNIQYF
>TRBJ2-5|TRBV12-1|-|-
TGTGCCAGCAGCTTTAGGGACCGCCCAGAGACCCAGTACTTC
CASSFRDRPETQYF
>TRBJ1-4|TRBV15|-|-
TGTGCCACCAGCAGAGATAGCCCTCTTAATGAAAAACTGTTTTTT
CATSRDSPLNEKLFF
>TRBJ2-7|TRBV10-1|-|-
TGCGCCAGCAGTCCGTGGGGGTCCTACGAGCAGTACTTC
CASSPWGSYEQYF
>TRBJ1-4|TRBV7-9|-|medium-sized
TGTGCCAGCAGCTTGAGAGGGGGTAGTGAAAAACTGTTTTTT
CASSLRGGSEKLFF
>TRBJ2-1|TRBV2|TRBD2|-
TGTGCCAGCCGCCTACTAGCGGGGATCAATGAGCAGTTCTTC
CASRLLAGINEQFF
>TRBJ2-7|TRBV10-3|-|-
TGTGCCATCAGTGATTCGATGTACGGGACATCCAACTTC
CAISDSMYGTSNF
>TRBJ1-2|TRBV14|TRBD1|-
TGTGCCAGCAGCCCGGGACAGGGTAAACTTTTTGGCTACACCTTC
CASSPGQGKLFGYTF
>TRBJ1-5|TRBV10-2|-|-
TGCGCCAGCAGTGAATACAATCAGCCCCAGCATTTT
CASSEYNQPQHF
>TRBJ2-7|TRBV12-3/TRBV12-4|-|-
TGTGCCAGCAGTTTGTTACAATCCTACGAGCAGTACTTC
CASSLLQSYEQYF
>TRBJ2-3|TRBV29-1|TRBD1|-
TGCAGCGTAGCCAGGGGGCCGGCAGATACGCAGTATTTT
CSVARGPADTQYF
>TRBJ2-3|TRBV7-7|-|few
TGTGCCAGCAGCTTAGGAGGAATCACAGATACGCAGTATTTT
CASSLGGITDTQYF
>TRBJ2-5|TRBV5-1|TRBD2|-
TGCGCCAGCAGCTCTGGGTCCGGGAGGCGTGAGACCCAGTACTTC
CASSSGSGRRETQYF
>TRBJ1-1|TRBV3-1/TRBV3-2|TRBD1|many
TGTGCCAGCAGCCGTGGACAGGGGTGGACTGAAGCTTTCTTT
CASSRGQGWTEAFF
>TRBJ2-1|TRBV27|-|few
TGTGCCAGCAGTTTCGCGACAGGTTCAGATGAGCAGTTCTTC
CASSFATGSDEQFF
>TRBJ1-3|TRBV11-2|TRBD1|once
TGTGCCAGCAGCTGGGACAGGGTGACCATATATTTT
CASSWDRVTIYF
>TRBJ2-2|TRBV5-1|-|-
TGCGCCAGCAGCTCCCCACAAACCGGGGAGCTGTTTTTT
CASSSPQTGELFF
>TRBJ1-6|TRBV6-5|TRBD1|-
TGTGCCAGCAGTTACCGGACAGGGACTAATTCACCCCTCCACTTT
CASSYRTGTNSPLHF
>TRBJ1-1|TRBV21-1|-|-
TGTGCCAGCAGCAAAAACACAGGGAAATCAAACACTGAAGCTTTCTTT
CASSKNTGKSNTEAFF
>TRBJ2-7|TRBV2|-|-
TGTGCCAGCAGAACGAACAGCTGGTCCTACGAGCAGTACTTC
CASRTNSWSYEQYF
>TRBJ2-4|TRBV18|-|-
TGTGCCAGCTCACCAGGAGTCTACAGTAGAATCAAAAACATTCAGTACTTC
CASSPGVYSRIKNIQYF